These T cell receptor beta chains were read from a single sample in a study of blood T cell repertoires in COVID-19. Sequencing was performed with immunoSEQ multiplex PCR; in TCRdb, only in-frame clones are kept and a portion is missing. There are 45,000 to 50,000 clones in the sample; 77% occur only once, and about 19% lies in the top ten. The source material was peripheral blood. The origin of the receptors is a human donor with active or convalescent COVID-19. The donor label of this sample is uncertain. Each CDR3 is given with its conserved first and last residue. D genes are given only for firm matches. Expanded clones are given a class, and other clones once, few, many or no size at all.

DNA: TGTGCCAGCAGCCAAGTGGGGGCTCACGCTTTCTTT
CDR3: CASSQVGAHAFF
size: NA
D: NA
J: TRBJ1-1
V: TRBV3-1/TRBV3-2

DNA: TGTGCCAGCAGCATAGGACTAGACAAGTACTTC
CDR3: CASSIGLDKYF
size: few
D: TRBD2
J: TRBJ2-7
V: TRBV28

DNA: TGTGCCAGCAGCTTGGAAGGGGGAAGCTCCTACAATGAGCAGTTCTTC
CDR3: CASSLEGGSSYNEQFF
size: NA
D: NA
J: TRBJ2-1
V: TRBV5-4

DNA: TGTGCCAGCAGTTACCAGGTCGGAAACACCATATATTTT
CDR3: CASSYQVGNTIYF
size: NA
D: NA
J: TRBJ1-3
V: TRBV6-2/TRBV6-3

DNA: TGTGCCAGCAGCGTGACAGGGCTTAACACTGAAGCTTTCTTT
CDR3: CASSVTGLNTEAFF
size: NA
D: TRBD1
J: TRBJ1-1
V: TRBV5-5

DNA: TGTGCCAGCAGTTATAGCGGTTACACCGGGGAGCTGTTTTTT
CDR3: CASSYSGYTGELFF
size: NA
D: NA
J: TRBJ2-2
V: TRBV7-2

DNA: TGTGCCAGCAGCTGGACAGGGGGATTAGACACTGAAGCTTTCTTT
CDR3: CASSWTGGLDTEAFF
size: once
D: TRBD1
J: TRBJ1-1
V: TRBV7-3

DNA: TGTGCCAGCAGCCCTCATCTAGCGGGGAGCACAGATACGCAGTATTTT
CDR3: CASSPHLAGSTDTQYF
size: NA
D: TRBD2
J: TRBJ2-3
V: TRBV9

DNA: TGCGCCAGCAGCCCGAGCACAGATACGCAGTATTTT
CDR3: CASSPSTDTQYF
size: NA
D: NA
J: TRBJ2-3
V: TRBV5-1

DNA: TGTGCCAGCAGCCCCCTTACAGGGAGTAGGGGGACCCAGTACTTC
CDR3: CASSPLTGSRGTQYF
size: few
D: NA
J: TRBJ2-5
V: TRBV3-1/TRBV3-2

DNA: TGTGCCAGCAGGTACCAGGGAAGGAACACTGAAGCTTTCTTT
CDR3: CASRYQGRNTEAFF
size: NA
D: NA
J: TRBJ1-1
V: TRBV2

DNA: TGTGCCAGCAGTTACTCGGGACTAACATACGAGCAGTACTTC
CDR3: CASSYSGLTYEQYF
size: NA
D: TRBD2
J: TRBJ2-7
V: TRBV6-5

DNA: TGTGCCAGCGGACAGGGAAATCAGCCCCAGCATTTT
CDR3: CASGQGNQPQHF
size: NA
D: TRBD1
J: TRBJ1-5
V: TRBV5-6

DNA: TGTGCCAGCAGTTACTCGCATTTCAGCGGGGAAGAGACCCAGTACTTC
CDR3: CASSYSHFSGEETQYF
size: NA
D: TRBD2
J: TRBJ2-5
V: TRBV6-5

DNA: TGTGCCAGCAGTGAAAATCAGCGGGGTGTCTACGAGCAGTACTTC
CDR3: CASSENQRGVYEQYF
size: once
D: TRBD2
J: TRBJ2-7
V: TRBV6-1

DNA: TGTGCCAGTAGTATATCCGGACAGAAGGTCCAGCCCCAGCATTTT
CDR3: CASSISGQKVQPQHF
size: few
D: NA
J: TRBJ1-5
V: TRBV19